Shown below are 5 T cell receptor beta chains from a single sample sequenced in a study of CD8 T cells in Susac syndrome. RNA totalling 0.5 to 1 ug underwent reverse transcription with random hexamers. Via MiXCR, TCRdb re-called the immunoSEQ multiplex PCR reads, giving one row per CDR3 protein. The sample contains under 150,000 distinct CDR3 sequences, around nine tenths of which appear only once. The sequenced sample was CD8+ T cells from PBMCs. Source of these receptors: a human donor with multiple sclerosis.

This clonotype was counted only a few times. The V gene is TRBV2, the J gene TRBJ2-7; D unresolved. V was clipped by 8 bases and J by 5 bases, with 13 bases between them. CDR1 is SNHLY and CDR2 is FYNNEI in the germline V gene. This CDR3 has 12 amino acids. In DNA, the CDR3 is TGTGCCAGCCTTACAGAGGTGGACGAGCAGTACTTC. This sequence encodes CASLTEVDEQYF.

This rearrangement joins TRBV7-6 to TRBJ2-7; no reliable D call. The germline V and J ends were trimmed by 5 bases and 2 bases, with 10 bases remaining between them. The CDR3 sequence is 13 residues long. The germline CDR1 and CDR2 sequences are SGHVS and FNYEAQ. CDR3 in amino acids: CASSPRDPYEQYF. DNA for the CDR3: TGTGCCAGCAGCCCTAGGGATCCCTACGAGCAGTACTTC.

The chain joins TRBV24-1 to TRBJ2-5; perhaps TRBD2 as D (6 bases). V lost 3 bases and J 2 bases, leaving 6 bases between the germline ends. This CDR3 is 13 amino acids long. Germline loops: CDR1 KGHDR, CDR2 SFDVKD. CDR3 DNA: TGTGCCACCAGTGATGGGAGGCAAGAGACCCAGTACTTC. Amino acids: CATSDGRQETQYF.

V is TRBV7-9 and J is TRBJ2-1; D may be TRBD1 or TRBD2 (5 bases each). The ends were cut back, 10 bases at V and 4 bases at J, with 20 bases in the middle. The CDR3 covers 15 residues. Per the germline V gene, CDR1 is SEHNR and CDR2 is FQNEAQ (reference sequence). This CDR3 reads CATQTSGRRYNEQFF. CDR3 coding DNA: TGTGCCACCCAAACATCGGGACGGAGGTACAATGAGCAGTTCTTC.

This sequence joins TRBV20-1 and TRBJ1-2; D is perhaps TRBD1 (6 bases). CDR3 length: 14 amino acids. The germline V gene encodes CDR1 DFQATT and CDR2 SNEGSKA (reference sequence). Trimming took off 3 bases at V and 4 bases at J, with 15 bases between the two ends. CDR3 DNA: TGCAGTGCTAGGGGGGCCGGGTGGAGCTATGGCTACACCTTC. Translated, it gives CSARGAGWSYGYTF.